This TCR beta chain is from a study of T cell repertoires in aging, cancer and after chemotherapy. Study-level information: Six age groups, ranging from 30 or younger to 70 or older, included the donors. Notes on the study in general: Hematological cancer patients had lymphoid organ infiltration that may impair thymic emigration or T cell expansion. Rebound thymic output was suggested by rising median generation probability during chemotherapy in each cancer cohort. In cancer patients, declining TCR diversity with age involved lost richness and lost evenness.

The germline CDR1 and CDR2 sequences are KGHDR and SFDVKD. J gave up 3 bases and V 2 bases, and 7 bases lay outside the gene matches. The CDR3 spans 17 residues. With respect to this clonotype: The antigen is undetermined.

TRB rearrangements spanning V, D and J were amplified using mixed TRB-A/B primers. MiXCR, applied by TCRdb to the multiplex PCR reads, yields one record per CDR3 protein. The table has 6,500 to 9,500 distinct CDR3 sequences, around a quarter seen once. Amplification of TCR beta used genomic DNA extracted from peripheral blood. The receptor's source is a human donor with a blood cancer. Material: blood. The gene calls are TRBV24-1 and TRBJ2-1; 9 nucleotides line up with TRBD2. DNA for the CDR3: TGTGCCACCAGTGATTCATTTAGCGGGAGCGTCTACAATGAGCAGTTCTTC. Translation: CATSDSFSGSVYNEQFF.